What follows are 16 T cell receptor beta chains derived from one specimen sequenced in a study of T cell clonality in common variable immunodeficiency. Measured with immunoSEQ multiplex PCR; TCRdb has only the in-frame clones, and not every one. The profile covers 51,000 or so clones, none occurring a single time. The specimen was peripheral blood mononuclear cells. These receptors were obtained from a person aged 18 to 75 in good health.

This clone occurred many times. The read terminates 3 residues ahead of where the CDR3 ends, so the germline J gene completes it. The gene calls are TRBV7-2 and TRBJ2-7; the D is unclear. This CDR3 is 13 amino acids long. Per germline, CDR1 SGHTA and CDR2 FQGNSA. V shed 2 bases and J shed 3 bases, with 8 bases lying between them. CDR3 residues: CASSLNTGYEQYF. The part of the CDR3 DNA that was read is TGTGCCAGCAGCTTAAATACGGGCTACGAG.

This clone occurred many times. The CDR3 goes on 3 residues after the read ends, and that part is filled in from the germline J gene. The chain has TRBV20-1 and TRBJ2-2; D may be TRBD1 (6 bases). Per germline, CDR1 DFQATT and CDR2 SNEGSKA (reference sequence). The germline V and J ends were trimmed by 4 bases and 0 bases, with 15 bases remaining between them. This CDR3 has 16 residues. The chain's CDR3 is CSAKPRQAPNTGELFF. CDR3 DNA, as far as it was read: TGCAGTGCTAAACCCCGACAGGCCCCGAACACCGGGGAG.

This clone came up many times. The read terminates 3 residues ahead of where the CDR3 ends, so the germline J gene completes it. This rearrangement joins TRBV2 to TRBJ1-5; D gene ambiguous. Deletions cut 1 base from V and 0 bases from J, with 10 bases between. The CDR3 has 16 amino acids. Germline lookup yields CDR1 SNHLY and CDR2 FYNNEI. CDR3 bases read: TGTGCCAGCAGTGAAGGGCTGATTTATAGCAATCAGCCC. Residues: CASSEGLIYSNQP. The whole CDR3 is CASSEGLIYSNQPQHF.

This clone has a count of ten or more. The read comes to an end 3 residues before the CDR3 does, leaving the germline J gene to fill in the end. The chain recombines TRBV30 with TRBJ2-5; D is uncertain. This CDR3 region has 12 residues. Germline V lookup: CDR1 GTSNPN, CDR2 SVGIG (reference sequence). The ends were cut back, 1 base at V and 2 bases at J, with 5 bases in the middle. The CDR3 protein is CAWSESQETQYF. Incomplete CDR3 DNA: TGTGCCTGGAGTGAATCTCAAGAGACC.

At least ten counts were recorded for this clone. The read terminates 3 residues before the CDR3 end, so the remaining end is supplied by the germline J gene. The rearrangement uses TRBV20-1 and TRBJ2-1; 8 bases agree with TRBD1. Germline V gene sequence: CDR1 DFQATT, CDR2 SNEGSKA (reference sequence). V shed 3 bases and J 9 bases; nucleotides not matched to a gene: 16. The CDR3 runs 16 residues. CDR3 sequence: CSASQGAHRSISEQFF. The covered CDR3 bases are TGCAGTGCTAGTCAGGGGGCGCATAGATCTATCAGTGAG.

In its sample, this clone was seen many times. The read ends 3 residues shy of where the CDR3 ends; the end is completed using the germline J gene. The rearrangement uses TRBV5-1 and TRBJ2-3; the D call may be TRBD1 or TRBD2 (5 bases each). The V and J ends lost 4 bases and 4 bases respectively, with 7 bases between them. Germline CDR1 is SGHRS and CDR2 is YFSETQ. This CDR3 is 12 amino acids long. CDR3 sequence reads: CASSRGADTQYF. The sequenced CDR3 bases are TGCGCCAGCAGCCGAGGGGCAGATACG. Drawing the rest from reference TRBV5-1 and TRBJ2-3, the complete variable domain is KAGVTQTPRYLIKTRGQQVTLSCSPISGHRSVSWYQQTPGQGLQFLFEYFSETQRNKGNFPGRFSGRQFSNSRSEMNVSTLELGDSALYLCASSRGADTQYFGPGTRLTVL.

This clone has ten or more counts. Sequencing ends 3 residues short of the CDR3 end; the germline J gene provides the rest. This chain uses TRBV5-4 with TRBJ2-3; 14 bases are shared with TRBD2. The V and J ends lost 3 bases and 3 bases, in that order; junction bases with no gene match: 3. Germline CDR1 and CDR2: SGHNT and YYREEE (reference sequence). The CDR3 runs to 16 residues. The CDR3 loop is CASSSGLAGATDTQYF. CDR3 bases read: TGTGCCAGCAGCTCGGGACTAGCGGGAGCTACAGATACG. The full variable domain, completed using reference TRBV5-4 and TRBJ2-3, is ETGVTQSPTHLIKTRGQQVTLRCSSQSGHNTVSWYQQALGQGPQFIFQYYREEENGRGNFPPRFSGLQFPNYSSELNVNALELDDSALYLCASSSGLAGATDTQYFGPGTRLTVL.

This clone has a count of ten or more. The read is 3 residues too short to cover the CDR3 end, so that end is filled in from the germline J gene. The chain joins TRBV20-1 to TRBJ2-7; weak D call: TRBD2 (7 bases). The CDR3 length is 15 residues. The ends were cut back, 1 base at V and 3 bases at J, with 16 bases in the middle. The germline V gene encodes CDR1 DFQATT and CDR2 SNEGSKA (reference sequence). Incomplete CDR3 DNA: TGCAGTGCTAGAGTCCGCGGGGGCGCCCTCTACGAG. This gives the protein CSARVRGGALYE. The CDR3 reads in full as CSARVRGGALYEQYF.

This clone was seen many times. The read ends 3 residues early relative to the CDR3; the germline J gene fills the gap. The chain has TRBV6-2 or TRBV6-3 and TRBJ1-4, with D maybe TRBD1 (5 bases). Germline loops: CDR1 MNHEY, CDR2 SVGEGT. V was trimmed by 5 bases and J by 0 bases, leaving 10 bases between them. This CDR3 contains 15 residues. The CDR3 bases that were read are TGTGCCAGCAGTGCGGGGGACGCAACTAATGAAAAA. It yields the protein CASSAGDATNEK. The full CDR3 is CASSAGDATNEKLFF.

This clone was picked up many times. The read ends 3 residues early relative to the CDR3; the germline J gene fills the gap. The chain joins TRBV5-1 to TRBJ1-3; TRBD1 matches at 7 bases. After removal of 1 base from V and 4 bases from J, the junction contained 2 bases not matched to a gene. The CDR3 is made up of 14 amino acids. Germline values: CDR1 SGHRS, CDR2 YFSETQ. CDR3 sequence: CASSLTGDGNTIYF. The sequenced part of the CDR3 DNA is TGCGCCAGCAGCTTGACAGGGGACGGAAACACC.

This clone appeared many times. The CDR3 goes on 3 residues after the read ends, and that part is filled in from the germline J gene. The V call is TRBV7-9, the J call TRBJ2-2; 7 positions agree with TRBD2. Germline CDR1 SEHNR, CDR2 FQNEAQ (reference sequence). Germline trimming cut 5 bases from V and 4 bases from J; bases unmatched to any gene: 7. The CDR3 contains 15 residues. CDR3 in amino acids: CASSLASGTTGELFF. The sequenced CDR3 bases are TGTGCCAGCAGCCTCGCTAGCGGAACCACCGGGGAG. Complete variable domain (other parts from reference TRBV7-9 and TRBJ2-2): DTGVSQNPRHKITKRGQNVTFRCDPISEHNRLYWYRQTLGQGPEFLTYFQNEAQLEKSRLLSDRFSAERPKGSFSTLEIQRTEQGDSAMYLCASSLASGTTGELFFGEGSRLTVL.

This clone was seen repeatedly, ten times or more. Read data end 3 residues before the CDR3 end; the end is taken from the germline J gene. The chain recombines TRBV20-1 with TRBJ1-1, with TRBD1 matching over 7 bases. Germline CDR1 is DFQATT and CDR2 is SNEGSKA (reference sequence). V shed 2 bases, J shed 2 bases, and the junction held 17 bases outside the gene matches. The CDR3 is made up of 18 amino acids. CDR3 loop: CSARTAELQGSLNTEAFF. The CDR3 DNA, read in part, is TGCAGTGCTAGAACAGCCGAATTACAGGGGTCGTTAAACACTGAA.

The table lists this clone with many counts. From the germline J gene comes the end of the CDR3, since the read stops 3 residues before it. The V call is TRBV28, the J call TRBJ1-2; 7 nucleotides line up with TRBD1. CDR1 is MDHEN and CDR2 is SYDVKM in the germline V gene. This CDR3 comprises 15 residues. The V gene end was trimmed by 6 bases and the J gene end by 0 bases; junction bases not matched to a gene: 7. CDR3 loop: CASRPGTVANYGYTF. CDR3 DNA (partial): TGTGCCAGCAGACCCGGGACAGTAGCTAACTATGGC.

A word on this clone: The read falls 3 residues short of the CDR3 end, and the missing part is taken from the germline J gene. This sequence joins TRBV18 and TRBJ1-5; TRBD1 might be the D (6 bases). Germline lookup yields CDR1 KGHSH and CDR2 LQKENI. Trimming shortened V by 4 bases and J by 6 bases, and 19 bases separated the two germline ends. There are 16 residues in the CDR3. The CDR3 here is CASSRGHSRAGQPQHF. The covered CDR3 bases are TGTGCCAGCTCACGGGGGCATAGCAGGGCGGGTCAGCCC.

This clone was seen at least ten times. The sequence runs out 3 residues before the end of the CDR3; the remainder is reconstructed from the germline J gene. V and J are TRBV4-2 and TRBJ1-3; possible D gene TRBD1, 6 bases. Trimming removed 1 base from V and 1 base from J, with 11 bases in between. This CDR3 has 16 amino acids. Germline CDR1 LGHNA, CDR2 YNFKEQ. The covered CDR3 bases are TGTGCCAGCAGCCAAGCCTCAGGGGCTTCTGGAAACACC. Translated, it gives CASSQASGASGNT. The whole CDR3 sequence is CASSQASGASGNTIYF.

This clone has ten or more counts. Read sequence stops 3 residues before the CDR3 end, and the germline J gene provides the missing end. Other DNA sequences in the same sample also yield this CDR3. The chain employs TRBV13 and TRBJ2-3; 7 bases align to TRBD2. CDR1 PRHDT and CDR2 FYEKMQ come from the germline V gene (reference sequence). The ends lost 0 bases at V and 0 bases at J; junction bases unmatched: 12. CDR3 length: 19 residues. The part of the CDR3 DNA that was read is TGTGCCAGCAGCTTAGGCCTCACTAACAAGCGGGGCAGCACAGATACG. Translation: CASSLGLTNKRGSTDT. The full CDR3 reads CASSLGLTNKRGSTDTQYF.